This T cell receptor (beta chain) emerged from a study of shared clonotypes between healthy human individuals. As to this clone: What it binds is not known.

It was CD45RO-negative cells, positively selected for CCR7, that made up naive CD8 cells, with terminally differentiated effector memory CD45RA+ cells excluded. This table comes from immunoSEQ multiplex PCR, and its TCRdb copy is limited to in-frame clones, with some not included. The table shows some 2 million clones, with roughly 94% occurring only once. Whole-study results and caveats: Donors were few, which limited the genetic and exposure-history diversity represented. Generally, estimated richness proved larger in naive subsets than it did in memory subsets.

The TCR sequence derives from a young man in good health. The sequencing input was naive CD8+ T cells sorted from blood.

The CDR3 protein is CASSLDRRQANYGYTF. CDR3 bases: TGTGCCAGCAGCTTGGACCGGCGGCAGGCTAACTATGGCTACACCTTC. J is TRBJ1-2 and V is TRBV5-4; D is undetermined. There are 16 residues in the CDR3. The germline V gene encodes CDR1 SGHNT and CDR2 YYREEE (reference sequence). Trimming took off 0 bases at V and 0 bases at J, with 12 bases between the two ends.